This TCR beta chain was captured in a study of cytomegalovirus exposure and HLA in healthy donors (dated by TCRdb to about 2017). Regarding the research as a whole: An earlier analysis of several hundred of the donors reported 250 to 350 Gb of sequence data and 95 million to 120 million unique TCR beta sequences obtained from about 179 million T cells. An early release that covered about 640 HLA-typed donors contained 300 to 350 gigabases of sequencing data and 75 million to 100 million unique TCR sequences. The genetic ancestry cluster associated with self-reported Caucasian donors included 81% of the 350 to 500 genotyped donors. The aim of the study was to test whether cataloging public T cell receptors could identify signatures of past pathogen exposure. Using immunosequencing, the study profiled T cell repertoires from about 650 subjects and related those repertoires to cytomegalovirus serostatus. In addition to the first cohort of 650 to 750 subjects, a separate validation cohort of some 120 different subjects was used. To predict cytomegalovirus infection status, the study brought together high-throughput TCR immunosequencing, statistical association of individual TCRs with disease status, and machine learning. A later analysis re-examined previously published TCR beta repertoires from 600 to 700 donors and added high-resolution HLA genotyping to investigate patterns of TCR occurrence. Rather than drawing on any new phenotypic data, the later analysis identified candidate immune exposures from TCR beta sequences and the way those sequences occurred across donors. To decide whether each TCR beta V gene segment behaved as functional or pseudogenic, an earlier analysis of some 600 of the donors relied on high-throughput TCR beta sequencing. Donor age, sex, ethnicity and CMV serostatus were compiled alongside the repertoire data. A later genetic analysis took genome-wide SNP genotypes for about 65% of the 666 donors and used that subset as a discovery cohort. All discovery cohort repertoires had been generated using a single sequencing platform. Both class I and class II loci were covered by HLA typing, at four-digit resolution. Typing coverage varied by locus: roughly 620-640 donors for A, B, C, DRB1 and DQB1; roughly 520 for DQA1; over 600 for DPA1; 450 to 480 for DPB1. Because of strong linkage in the cohort, 4 to 6 DR-DQ haplotypes were treated as single units for association and clustering. Among some 410 genotyped donors of the cohort, an average of about 240,000 unique TCR beta nucleotide sequences were sequenced per donor, about a sixth of them non-productive. Overall study outcomes, separate from this receptor: The authors suggested that the approach could potentially be generalized to other disease states and immunological phenotypes. A later analysis found that HLA-associated TCR beta chains were more clonally expanded and had lower generation probabilities than equally common non-associated chains. Sequencing depth was assumed to be roughly uniform across donors in the presence/absence analyses, though that assumption may not hold. At a false discovery rate of 0.05, a later analysis linked around 17,000 TCR beta sequences to specific HLA alleles. According to a later analysis, TCR association rates differed among HLA loci, with DRB1 alleles showing the most associated TCRs and HLA-C alleles showing the fewest. Correlated functional status among segregating V segments might reflect linkage disequilibrium, but an unknown experimental factor could not be ruled out. In both the original and validation cohorts, the classifier was reported to diagnose cytomegalovirus status with high specificity and sensitivity. Assigning TCR associations to individual alleles was difficult when HLA alleles, especially DR and DQ, strongly co-occurred. A group of highly shared sequence variants was considered likely to be a technical artifact of the sequencing pipeline. The earlier analysis of some 540 of the donors excluded about 16 rarely observed V segments, including chromosome 9 orphons, because counts were too low. A later analysis found that most CMV-associated TCR beta chains appeared HLA-restricted, with HLA associations seemingly driven largely by CMV exposure. Most TCR sequences were seen in very few donors, while some public TCRs were found in many individuals. HLA typing was unavailable for some donors at each locus, so association tests used only the typed subset. In an earlier analysis of more than 450 of the donors, most TCR beta V segments were observed in productive rearrangements about 90% or about 30% of the time, broadly matching IMGT annotations. Because the 87-base-pair reads could not distinguish some IMGT-functional V segments, including TRBV6-2 and TRBV6-3, those segments were excluded. Three of the identified cytomegalovirus-associated TCR beta chains were confirmed in vitro to be specific for cytomegalovirus antigens. A later genetic analysis associated a missense DCLRE1C variant with V-gene and J-gene trimming of TCR beta chains, and an independent cohort replicated the association. The study listed approximately 160 TCR beta chains as associated with cytomegalovirus. Only TCR beta chains were sequenced in this cohort, and the absence of alpha or paired-chain data limited detectable features. A further reported finding was that TCR beta sequences accurately predicted the HLA-A and HLA-B alleles for most subjects in the first cohort. According to a later genetic analysis, donors in an Asian-associated ancestry cluster had fewer N-insertions in productive TCRs than the roughly 660-donor mean. The only immune exposure information available for the cohort was CMV serostatus. According to a later analysis, parvovirus B19, influenza, CMV and Epstein-Barr virus appeared linked to several top co-occurrence clusters.

In total, approximately 700 healthy bone marrow donors made up the cohort. At the time of sampling, every cohort member was nominally healthy, though immune exposures that went unrecorded were likely present. The donor was CMV seropositive and belonged to the group of about 290 seropositive cohort members. Each donor provided a peripheral blood sample, and peripheral blood mononuclear cells were used for TCR beta sequencing. The Qiagen DNeasy Blood Extraction Kit was used to extract genomic DNA from the blood cell samples. V and J lose 4 bases and 7 bases, and a span of 21 bases separates them. The germline V gene gives CDR1 as SGHRS and CDR2 as YFSETQ. There are 15 amino acids in the CDR3, from cysteine to phenylalanine inclusive. Just CDR3 DNA is preserved here, 45 bases in frame from base 1. The protocol used for the library was the immunoSEQ multiplex PCR assay. For the multiplex PCR, a mixture combining 60 forward primers for TCR Vbeta segments and 13 reverse primers for TCR Jbeta segments was used. Amplification of the CDR3 region of rearranged TCR beta genes was performed with a multiplex PCR assay on genomic DNA. Amplified TCR beta libraries were sequenced as 87-base-pair reads on the Illumina HiSeq System. The paper's processing steps were these. Across the 500 to 750 repertoires, a later analysis counted tens of millions of unique TCR beta chains, around 11 million of which were shared by at least two donors. Raw reads were error-corrected and collapsed into unique sequences by a nearest-neighbor algorithm in which closely related sequences were merged to remove PCR and sequencing errors. V, D and J gene segments were assigned by aligning CDR3 sequences to IMGT reference sequences. For a sequence to be retained, at least a six-nucleotide match to both a V gene segment and a J gene segment was required. Rearrangements were called productive when the CDR3 lacked stop codons and stayed in frame with V and J; all others were non-productive. CDR3 was defined according to IMGT convention as the region running from the second conserved V-encoded cysteine to the conserved J-encoded phenylalanine. Sequences without an unambiguous match to a single V gene segment were excluded from the earlier analysis of a few hundred of the donors. An earlier analysis of a few hundred of the donors called V segments functional above 56.7% productive rearrangements and segregating when the between-donor standard deviation exceeded 5%. A statistical classification framework was built for diagnosing cytomegalovirus status from the catalog of TCR beta chain sequences. A later analysis assigned V and J genes by comparing TCR nucleotide sequences with IMGT/GENE-DB human TR gene sequences. A later analysis assigned CDR3 sequences and most-parsimonious VDJ recombination scenarios with the TCRdist pipeline. In a later analysis, every TCR beta chain was defined by the combination of its CDR3 amino acid sequence and its V-gene family, and reads without a unique V-gene family were dropped. As a way to deal with suspected cross-contamination and a sequencing artifact, a later analysis dropped more than 500 nucleotide sequences that were highly shared and had low generation probability. For each public chain, a later analysis derived a clonal expansion index from normalized ranks of inferred template counts within each repertoire. In a later analysis, generation probabilities were computed with a VDJ recombination model fitted to out-of-frame rearrangements, and the resulting probabilities were checked against IGoR. Hypergeometric tests were used in a later analysis to score TCR-TCR, TCR-HLA and TCR-CMV co-occurrence, with a repertoire-size bias correction applied to the TCR pairs. To estimate false discovery rates, a later analysis permuted the HLA or CMV assignments 20 times. In a later analysis, co-occurring TCRs were grouped using DBSCAN, with TCRdist sequence similarity added in when clustering inside HLA-allele-positive subsets. Co-occurrence clustering excluded repertoires with fewer than 30,000 or more than 120,000 public chains, plus five with anomalous nucleotide sharing. The table was pulled from immuneACCESS by TCRdb, which kept in-frame rearrangements only. Such tables lose some clones; where checked, under half of the loss comes from unresolved V genes, and the rest has no known cause. D and trimming were read from the DNA, whereas the V and J calls and clone size are those reported in that table. In this sample the table shows around 120,000 clones, 70% to 80% of which occur a single time. The ten top clones hold about 5% of the sample.

This clone was counted once. It lacks a known antigen. Per-nucleotide qualities are absent, and no much larger clonotype sits a single base away. This chain joins TRBV5-1 to TRBJ2-7; the best D guess is TRBD1, with 5 bases matching. The specimen was PBMCs. The clonotype comes from a middle-aged man in good health and CMV-seropositive. The nucleotide sequence reads TGCGCCAGCAGCGGGGCTGGACACTTCTTCGAAGAGCAGTACTTC. It translates to CASSGAGHFFEEQYF. The variable domain in full, with residues beyond the CDR3 obtained from the reference TRBV5-1 and TRBJ2-7 genes, is KAGVTQTPRYLIKTRGQQVTLSCSPISGHRSVSWYQQTPGQGLQFLFEYFSETQRNKGNFPGRFSGRQFSNSRSEMNVSTLELGDSALYLCASSGAGHFFEEQYFGPGTRLTVT.